Shown below are 29 T cell receptor beta chains from a single sample sequenced in a study of T cells in Graves' hyperthyroidism and ophthalmopathy (dated by TCRdb to about 2019). Libraries came from multiplex PCR. TCRdb shows the sequencer as Illumina HiSeq 2000. The TCR beta CDR3 regions were amplified from RNA transcripts. The TCR CDR3 was subjected to a first round of RT-PCR using the HTBI primer set and the Qiagen OneStep RT-PCR kit. TCRdb ran its own pipeline on the public reads, namely fastp trimming at Q25 and MiXCR clone calling, and kept in-frame beta chains. Each entry merges the rows of one CDR3 protein and shows their most common DNA and genes. Within this sample are over 300,000 distinct CDR3 sequences, with roughly an eighth of them counted one time only. 30% to 40% of the sample belongs to the ten largest clones. Sequencing was done on a sample of blood. The receptors come from a woman aged 40 to 49 with Graves' ophthalmopathy.

This clonotype was counted at least ten times. This rearrangement joins TRBV27 to TRBJ2-5; no clear D. V lost 5 bases and J lost 7, with 14 bases in between. The CDR3 sequence is 13 residues long. CDR1 and CDR2 (germline): MNHEY, SMNVEV (reference sequence). CDR3 DNA sequence: TGTGCCAGCAGTACAAATAGGTTGGGGACCCAGTACTTC. Translated, it gives CASSTNRLGTQYF.

CDR3 sequence (DNA): TGTGCCAGCTCACCGATGAATTACGAGCAGTACTTC. Encoded protein: CASSPMNYEQYF. The chain carries TRBV18 and TRBJ2-7; D not certain. Germline CDR1 reads KGHSH; CDR2 reads LQKENI. With 3 bases removed from V and 4 bases from J, the gap between germline ends came to 7 bases. The CDR3 has 12 residues.

This clonotype was detected ten times or more. The chain combines TRBV5-1 with TRBJ2-7; D tentatively reads TRBD1 or TRBD2 (5 bases each). Germline V gene sequence: CDR1 SGHRS, CDR2 YFSETQ. This CDR3 region has 13 residues. V dropped 4 bases and J dropped 2 bases, with 10 bases sitting between them. CDR3 DNA: TGCGCCAGCAGCCCGGGACCTGCCTACGAGCAGTACTTC. Translated: CASSPGPAYEQYF.

This clonotype was seen many times. The gene calls are TRBV9 and TRBJ2-7; TRBD1 agrees at 10 bases. CDR3 size: 15 residues. The germline gives CDR1 SGDLS, CDR2 YYNGEE. V shed 3 bases and J 5 bases; nucleotides not matched to a gene: 8. The CDR3 DNA sequence: TGTGCCAGCAGCGATCCGGGACAGGGGAGCGACGAGCAGTACTTC. Its translation: CASSDPGQGSDEQYF.

This clonotype was picked up a small number of times. One end of the junction varies from germline; a read error may be responsible. J is TRBJ1-1 and V is TRBV7-2, with D maybe TRBD1 (5 bases). The CDR3 runs 15 residues. Germline CDR1 is SGHTA and CDR2 is FQGNSA. The chain's CDR3 is CASSLRQGPNTEAFF. CDR3 nucleotides: TGTGCCAGTAGCTTACGTCAGGGACCCAACACTGAAGCTTTCTTT.

This clonotype has at least ten counts. The gene calls are TRBV19 and TRBJ1-5, with a weak D call TRBD1 (5 bases). This CDR3 spans 16 amino acids. The germline V and J ends were trimmed by 6 bases and 0 bases, with 15 bases remaining between them. CDR1 LNHDA and CDR2 SQIVND come from the germline V gene (reference sequence). The CDR3 region has the DNA TGTGCCAGTAGCAGCCGGGACGGTTATAGCAATCAGCCCCAGCATTTT. Translated, it gives CASSSRDGYSNQPQHF.

The chain couples TRBV28 to TRBJ2-4; no firm D call. The germline V and J ends were trimmed by 7 bases and 4 bases, with 11 bases remaining between them. The CDR3 covers 13 residues. Looked up from germline, CDR1 is MDHEN and CDR2 is SYDVKM. In DNA form, the CDR3 reads TGTGCCAGCACCTCAACAAGGAAAAACATTCAGTACTTC. It yields the protein CASTSTRKNIQYF. Full variable domain (outside the CDR3, taken from reference TRBV28 and TRBJ2-4): DVKVTQSSRYLVKRTGEKVFLECVQDMDHENMFWYRQDPGLGLRLIYFSYDVKMKEKGDIPEGYSVSREKKERFSLILESASTNQTSMYLCASTSTRKNIQYFGAGTRLSVL.

This chain joins TRBV7-8 and TRBJ1-2; 7 nucleotides agree with TRBD1. The CDR3 is made up of 16 amino acids. Germline V gives CDR1 SGHVS, CDR2 FQNEAQ. Trimming cost V 4 bases and J 3 bases; bases outside gene matches: 11. The CDR3 loop reads CASSYGTAAPDYGYTF. The DNA of the CDR3 is TGTGCCAGCAGCTACGGGACAGCGGCCCCTGACTATGGCTACACCTTC.

This clonotype was detected ten times or more. The chain employs TRBV2 and TRBJ2-7; D unresolved. Germline V CDR1 and CDR2: SNHLY, FYNNEI. V was clipped by 5 bases and J by 1 base, with 15 bases between them. The CDR3 covers 15 residues. CDR3: CASSRTGPPSYEQYF. DNA of the CDR3: TGTGCCAGCAGTAGAACCGGGCCACCTTCCTACGAGCAGTACTTC.

The chain links TRBV10-1 to TRBJ2-1; tentative D call: TRBD2 (5 bases). This CDR3 is built from 13 residues. Germline-derived CDR1 and CDR2 are WNHNN and SYGVQD (reference sequence). V lost 5 bases to trimming and J lost 10 bases, with 15 bases between them. The CDR3 protein is CASSQTPWEEQFF. The CDR3 nucleotides read TGCGCCAGCAGTCAGACCCCTTGGGAGGAGCAGTTCTTC.

This clonotype was seen ten or more times. The V gene is TRBV12-3 or TRBV12-4, the J gene TRBJ2-1; no firm D call. V was pared by 2 bases and J by 9 bases, with 14 bases between. The CDR3 contains 14 residues. The CDR3 DNA reads TGTGCCAGCAGTTTATCTTCGACGAGCAGTGAGCAGTTCTTC. It specifies CASSLSSTSSEQFF.

This sequence joins TRBV15 and TRBJ2-4, with D perhaps TRBD2 (5 bases). V lost 1 base to trimming and J lost 8 bases, with 9 bases between them. The CDR3 spans 13 residues. Germline V CDR1 and CDR2: LNHNV, YYDKDF (reference sequence). The CDR3 DNA sequence: TGTGCCACCAGCAGAGGGGCGAGGGACATTCAGTACTTC. It encodes CATSRGARDIQYF.

This clonotype was observed a handful of times. V is TRBV20-1 and J is TRBJ1-5; D perhaps matches TRBD1 (6 bases). CDR3 size: 13 residues. Germline CDR1 DFQATT, CDR2 SNEGSKA (reference sequence). Deletions cut 5 bases from V and 4 bases from J, with 12 bases between. The CDR3 DNA reads as TGCAGTGCTCTCGACAGGAGAAATCAGCCCCAGCATTTT. As protein: CSALDRRNQPQHF.

This clonotype was found many times. The chain couples TRBV12-3 or TRBV12-4 to TRBJ1-4, with unresolved D. CDR3 length: 12 residues. Trimming shortened V by 3 bases and J by 11 bases, and 10 bases separated the two germline ends. CDR3 sequence: CASSFGLGKLFF. Here the CDR3 DNA reads TGTGCCAGCAGTTTCGGACTAGGGAAACTGTTTTTT.

CDR3 coding DNA: TGTGCCAGCAGCTTAGCTCCCCGGGACAGCCTTTACGAGCAGTACTTC. It yields the protein CASSLAPRDSLYEQYF. The rearrangement links TRBV7-8 to TRBJ2-7, with 7 bases identical to TRBD1. The CDR3 covers 16 residues. V lost 0 bases, J lost 4 bases, and 9 bases stayed unmatched. CDR1 SGHVS and CDR2 FQNEAQ come from the germline V gene.

The chain links TRBV7-9 to TRBJ2-5; TRBD1 matches 7 bases. The CDR3 is made up of 15 amino acids. Germline CDR1 and CDR2: SEHNR and FQNEAQ (reference sequence). V trimming: 7 bases; J trimming: 0 bases; junction bases outside the gene matches: 8. The CDR3 DNA reads as TGTGCCAGCATCCGAACAGGGGAGTACCAAGAGACCCAGTACTTC. The encoded protein is CASIRTGEYQETQYF.

This clonotype was seen many times. The V and J genes are TRBV2 and TRBJ1-2; weak D call: TRBD1 (6 bases). The CDR3 consists of 13 residues. Germline CDR1 SNHLY, CDR2 FYNNEI. Trimming removed 5 bases from V and 2 bases from J, with 9 bases in between. DNA of the CDR3: TGTGCCAGCAGTAAGGGGGAAAACTATGGCTACACCTTC. It is translated as CASSKGENYGYTF.

The sample holds many counts of this clonotype. The V and J genes are TRBV29-1 and TRBJ2-3; 14 nucleotides align to TRBD2. Germline values: CDR1 SQVTM, CDR2 ANQGSEA. V lost 7 bases, J lost 4 bases, and 7 bases stayed unmatched. This CDR3 contains 15 residues. CDR3 nucleotides: TGCAGCGCGGGGACTAGCGGGAGCAGGTCAGATACGCAGTATTTT. Residues: CSAGTSGSRSDTQYF.

This clonotype was counted between two and nine times. This sequence joins TRBV30 and TRBJ2-7; D possibly uses TRBD1 or TRBD2 (6 bases each). The CDR3 is 13 amino acids. V was cut by 1 base and J by 3 bases, with 10 bases left in between. Germline V lookup: CDR1 GTSNPN, CDR2 SVGIG (reference sequence). CDR3 residues: CAWSGGANYEQYF. For the CDR3, the DNA is TGTGCCTGGAGTGGGGGGGCGAACTACGAGCAGTACTTC.

This clonotype was counted at least ten times. The chain carries TRBV12-5 and TRBJ1-5, with TRBD1 matching 9 bases. Germline lookup yields CDR1 LGHNT and CDR2 FRNRAP. The V and J ends lost 0 bases and 7 bases, in that order; junction bases with no gene match: 22. The CDR3 spans 21 residues. In DNA, the CDR3 is TGTGCTAGTGGTTTGGTACTGACTGGACAGGGGACTTTCTCTGATGGGCAGCCCCAGCATTTT. Its translation: CASGLVLTGQGTFSDGQPQHF.

The chain employs TRBV11-2 and TRBJ1-3; TRBD1 agrees at 7 bases. The CDR3 extends over 19 amino acids. Germline CDR1 and CDR2: SGHAT and FQNNGV. V trimming: 3 bases; J trimming: 4 bases; junction bases outside the gene matches: 18. DNA of the CDR3: TGTGCCAGCAGCTTCACCTTCTCGACAGGGAAGGGAATAGGAAACACCATATATTTT. This encodes CASSFTFSTGKGIGNTIYF.

Concerning this clonotype itself: It may be a read error: a sequence one base away is much more abundant. J is TRBJ1-6 and V is TRBV2; D gene ambiguous. The germline gives CDR1 SNHLY, CDR2 FYNNEI. This CDR3 contains 15 residues. The CDR3 DNA reads TGTGCCAGCAGTGGAGGTCAGAATTATATTTCACCCCTCCACTTT. It codes for CASSGGQNYISPLHF.

The chain recombines TRBV20-1 with TRBJ2-1, with 9 bases matching TRBD2. This CDR3 region has 15 residues. CDR1 is DFQATT, CDR2 SNEGSKA, per germline (reference sequence). J gave up 4 bases and V 3 bases, and 7 bases lay outside the gene matches. CDR3 sequence reads: CSASNLAGIYNEQFF. DNA of the CDR3: TGCAGTGCTAGTAATCTAGCGGGGATTTACAATGAGCAGTTCTTC.

This clonotype was counted ten times or more. The J gene is TRBJ1-3, the V gene TRBV28, with 7 bases matching TRBD1. The length of the CDR3 is 14 residues. Germline CDR1 and CDR2: MDHEN and SYDVKM. V shed 5 bases and J 5 bases; nucleotides not matched to a gene: 6. CDR3: CASSGQASRNTIYF. CDR3 nucleotide sequence: TGTGCCAGCAGTGGACAGGCATCGAGAAACACCATATATTTT.

This clonotype was counted at least ten times. The CDR3 protein is CASNAANQPQHF. The CDR3, as DNA: TGTGCCAGCAATGCAGCCAATCAGCCCCAGCATTTT. The J gene is TRBJ1-5, the V gene TRBV2; unclear D gene. This CDR3 spans 12 amino acids. Germline loops: CDR1 SNHLY, CDR2 FYNNEI. The ends were cut back, 7 bases at V and 3 bases at J, with 7 bases in the middle.

This clonotype was detected many times. The chain employs TRBV6-1 and TRBJ2-5; D is unresolved. In germline, CDR1 is MNHNS, CDR2 SASEGT. The V end lost 6 bases, the J end lost 5 bases, and 10 bases lay between the germline ends. The CDR3 is 12 amino acids. Written as DNA, the CDR3 is TGTGCCAGCAGCGCTAACGGGGAGACCCAGTACTTC. This codes for CASSANGETQYF.

In this sample, this clonotype turned up a few times. This sequence joins TRBV18 and TRBJ2-3, with D perhaps TRBD2 (6 bases). In germline, CDR1 is KGHSH, CDR2 LQKENI. Between the trimmed V and J ends, which lost 4 bases and 6 bases, there was a span of 17 bases. CDR3 length: 15 amino acids. The chain's CDR3 is CASSLQGVGGDTQYF. CDR3 sequence (DNA): TGTGCCAGCTCACTCCAGGGCGTCGGGGGTGATACGCAGTATTTT.

This chain links TRBV7-2 with TRBJ2-7, with TRBD2 matching over 8 bases. This CDR3 has 16 amino acids. Looked up from germline, CDR1 is SGHTA and CDR2 is FQGNSA. Trimming took 5 bases from V and 5 from J; bases not matched to a gene: 14. The CDR3 DNA reads as TGTGCCAGCAGCCTCTATCCCGGACTAGCTGGGAACGAGCAGTACTTC. This encodes CASSLYPGLAGNEQYF.

Details on this clonotype: A read error is possible here, since a much larger clone lies one base away. The missing conserved phenylalanine or tryptophan at the end of this CDR3 makes a read error likely. V is TRBV6-1 and J is TRBJ1-5, with D uncertain. V gave up 2 bases and J gave up 4 bases, with 12 bases separating them. The CDR3 runs to 15 residues. The germline gives CDR1 MNHNS, CDR2 SASEGT. In nucleotides, the CDR3 is TGTGCCAGCAGTGAAAGCGGCGGGAGGAATCAGCCCCAGCATCTT. Amino acids: CASSESGGRNQPQHL.